This T cell receptor (beta chain) was retrieved from a study of early T cells in non-severe SARS-CoV-2 infection. For the study at large: The input, bulk RNA from unsorted whole blood, was sequenced, and chains were unpaired. Findings and limits, study-wide: Comparison of clonotypes with VDJdb favored anti-spike CD8 responses while missing private and CD4 specificities.

Researchers tagged individual cDNA molecules with unique molecular identifiers. One entry per CDR3 protein results from TCRdb running MiXCR on the 5' RACE reads. The sample has approximately 66,000 distinct CDR3 sequences, about 13% seen once. CDR1 and CDR2 (germline): SGDLS, YYNGEE. V trimming: 4 bases; J trimming: 5 bases; junction bases outside the gene matches: 10. The CDR3 is made up of 16 amino acids. For this clonotype: The antigen remains undetermined.

The V gene is TRBV9, the J gene TRBJ2-1; TRBD2 matches 9 bases. The sequenced sample consisted of whole blood. This receptor was identified in an adult who was a healthcare worker with PCR-confirmed SARS-CoV-2 infection or an uninfected control (not recorded which). The CDR3 loop reads CASSLSGTSSDNEQFF. Here the CDR3 DNA reads TGTGCCAGCAGCCTGTCCGGGACTAGCTCAGACAATGAGCAGTTCTTC.